The 21 T cell receptor beta chains in this list originate from one sample, sequenced in a study of radiotherapy plus CTLA-4 blockade in lung cancer. Sequenced by immunoSEQ multiplex PCR; TCRdb stores in-frame clones only, minus some. Among just under 60,000 clones, around four fifths were seen once, and the ten largest hold 3% to 4%. The source was peripheral blood, collected from a patient treated with radiotherapy plus ipilimumab. The source of these receptors is a human donor with non-small cell lung cancer who had a partial response to radiotherapy plus ipilimumab.

This clone was picked up a small number of times. This chain connects TRBV7-8 to TRBJ2-1, with D possibly being TRBD1 (5 bases). Germline CDR1 and CDR2: SGHVS and FQNEAQ. The germline V and J ends were trimmed by 5 bases and 8 bases, with 16 bases remaining between them. This CDR3 has 14 amino acids. In DNA form, the CDR3 reads TGTGCCAGCAGCATCAATCAGGGTGGCCATGAGCAGTTCTTC. Amino acid sequence: CASSINQGGHEQFF.

As for this clone: Additional DNA sequences in this sample encode the identical CDR3. The rearrangement joins TRBV9 to TRBJ1-2; 7 bases align to TRBD1. Germline V gene lookup returns CDR1 SGDLS and CDR2 YYNGEE. The CDR3 is 16 amino acids. V dropped 2 bases and J dropped 4; count of bases not matched to a gene: 11. The CDR3 region has the DNA TGTGCCAGCAGCGTTACCGGGACAGAGAATCGCTATGGCTACACCTTC. Translating it yields CASSVTGTENRYGYTF.

In this sample, this clone turned up a few times. V usage is TRBV7-2 and J usage is TRBJ2-2; 7 bases match TRBD1. CDR3 length: 15 residues. Germline CDR1 SGHTA, CDR2 FQGNSA. J lost 7 bases, V lost 6 bases, and 11 bases had no gene match. CDR3 sequence (DNA): TGTGCCAGCAGGGGTGGGGTAGGGGGCGTCGGGGAGCTGTTTTTT. Protein product: CASRGGVGGVGELFF. The whole variable domain, filled in from reference TRBV7-2 and TRBJ2-2, reads GAGVSQSPSNKVTEKGKDVELRCDPISGHTALYWYRQSLGQGLEFLIYFQGNSAPDKSGLPSDRFSAERTGGSVSTLTIQRTQQEDSAVYLCASRGGVGGVGELFFGEGSRLTVL.

This clone was detected only once. The chain couples TRBV9 to TRBJ1-1, with TRBD1 as a possible D gene (5 bases). V gave up 4 bases and J gave up 1 base, with 11 bases separating them. Germline CDR1 and CDR2: SGDLS and YYNGEE. The CDR3 length is 14 residues. As DNA, the CDR3 is TGTGCCAGCAGCCTCGCCGGGGGGAACACTGAAGCTTTCTTT. It encodes CASSLAGGNTEAFF. The full variable domain, rest sourced from reference TRBV9 and TRBJ1-1, is DSGVTQTPKHLITATGQRVTLRCSPRSGDLSVYWYQQSLDQGLQFLIQYYNGEERAKGNILERFSAQQFPDLHSELNLSSLELGDSALYFCASSLAGGNTEAFFGQGTRLTVV.

CDR3 in amino acids: CASEPGGTTSNQPQHF. The DNA of the CDR3 is TGTGCCAGCGAGCCGGGAGGGACAACGAGCAATCAGCCCCAGCATTTT. This chain joins TRBV25-1 and TRBJ1-5; D may be TRBD1 (6 bases). Germline V gene sequence: CDR1 MGHDK, CDR2 SYGVNS. The V end was cut by 8 bases, the J end by 1 base, with 18 bases between. The CDR3 is 16 residues long.

This clone came up once. The chain is built from TRBV5-4 and TRBJ1-6; 7 bases map to TRBD1. The CDR3 has 13 residues. From germline, CDR1 is SGHNT and CDR2 YYREEE (reference sequence). J lost 12 bases, V lost 4 bases, and 7 bases had no gene match. The CDR3 reads CASSRRQGEPLHF. In DNA form, the CDR3 reads TGTGCCAGCAGCCGTAGACAGGGAGAACCCCTCCACTTT. The full variable domain, in which reference TRBV5-4 and TRBJ1-6 provide the parts outside the CDR3, is ETGVTQSPTHLIKTRGQQVTLRCSSQSGHNTVSWYQQALGQGPQFIFQYYREEENGRGNFPPRFSGLQFPNYSSELNVNALELDDSALYLCASSRRQGEPLHFGNGTRLTVT.

This chain joins TRBV27 and TRBJ1-4, with TRBD1 as a possible D gene (6 bases). In germline, CDR1 is MNHEY, CDR2 SMNVEV (reference sequence). V lost 4 bases and J lost 3, with 12 bases in between. CDR3 length equals 15 residues. The CDR3 DNA is TGTGCCAGCAGTTCCGGGGGGCGGGCTAATGAAAAACTGTTTTTT. It yields the protein CASSSGGRANEKLFF.

This chain joins TRBV5-8 and TRBJ2-4, with 14 nucleotides matching TRBD2. CDR1 is SGHTS and CDR2 is YDEGEE in the germline V gene. This CDR3 spans 15 amino acids. V was pared by 4 bases and J by 3 bases, with 0 bases of the junction left unmatched. The CDR3 DNA sequence: TGTGCCAGCAGCGGGACTAGCGGGGGCAAAAACATTCAGTACTTC. Translating it yields CASSGTSGGKNIQYF.

This chain connects TRBV14 to TRBJ2-6; possible D gene TRBD1, 6 bases. The CDR3 sequence is 17 residues long. The ends were cut back, 2 bases at V and 2 bases at J, with 13 bases in the middle. The germline gives CDR1 SGHDN, CDR2 FVKESK. CDR3 amino acids: CASSQKPRGPGANVLTF. DNA for the CDR3: TGTGCCAGCAGCCAAAAGCCCAGGGGACCTGGGGCCAACGTCCTGACTTTC. Variable domain in full (rest from reference TRBV14 and TRBJ2-6): EAGVTQFPSHSVIEKGQTVTLRCDPISGHDNLYWYRRVMGKEIKFLLHFVKESKQDESGMPNNRFLAERTGGTYSTLKVQPAELEDSGVYFCASSQKPRGPGANVLTFGAGSRLTVL.

The chain carries TRBV9 and TRBJ1-1; D perhaps matches TRBD1 (5 bases). The V and J ends lost 2 bases and 1 base respectively, with 6 bases between them. This CDR3 has 13 residues. Germline V CDR1 and CDR2: SGDLS, YYNGEE. CDR3 loop: CASSVTENTEAFF. Written as DNA, the CDR3 is TGTGCCAGCAGCGTGACAGAGAACACTGAAGCTTTCTTT.

The chain is built from TRBV5-1 and TRBJ2-3; the D gene is possibly TRBD1 (5 bases). The V and J ends lost 2 bases and 6 bases respectively, with 16 bases between them. The germline V gene has CDR1 SGHRS and CDR2 YFSETQ. This CDR3 region has 15 residues. The CDR3 nucleotides read TGCGCCAGCAGCTTCAACCAGGGTCAATCGGATACGCAGTATTTT. Translated: CASSFNQGQSDTQYF.

The V gene is TRBV6-5, the J gene TRBJ1-4; D not resolved. The CDR3 has 13 amino acids. The V gene's germline CDR1 is MNHEY and CDR2 SVGAGI. The germline V and J ends were trimmed by 6 bases and 6 bases, with 11 bases remaining between them. For the CDR3, the DNA is TGTGCCAGCAGCCGTAACGGGGATGAAAAACTGTTTTTT. Translating it yields CASSRNGDEKLFF.

The J gene is TRBJ1-2, the V gene TRBV9, with 7 bases that match TRBD1. This CDR3 is 14 amino acids long. The ends lost 0 bases at V and 7 bases at J; junction bases unmatched: 6. Germline V CDR1 and CDR2: SGDLS, YYNGEE. Here the CDR3 DNA reads TGTGCCAGCAGCGTAGAAGGGGGCTCAGGTGGCTACACCTTC. This translates into CASSVEGGSGGYTF.

The chain carries TRBV9 and TRBJ1-5; D gene ambiguous. V was shortened by 0 bases and J by 9 bases, with 13 bases between the two germline ends. The CDR3 runs to 14 residues. Germline assignment: CDR1 SGDLS and CDR2 YYNGEE. CDR3 DNA sequence: TGTGCCAGCAGCGTAGAGGGCGCCCGGGGGCCCCAGCATTTT. Protein product: CASSVEGARGPQHF.

The chain joins TRBV6-1 to TRBJ1-3; 8 nucleotides match TRBD1. Germline V gives CDR1 MNHNS, CDR2 SASEGT. CDR3 size: 16 residues. The J segment lost 1 base and the V segment lost 4 bases, leaving 6 bases of the junction unmatched. The CDR3 spells CASSAAGQASGNTIYF. The CDR3 DNA sequence: TGTGCCAGCAGTGCCGCGGGACAGGCATCTGGAAACACCATATATTTT.

This clone was recorded a few times. The chain links TRBV18 to TRBJ2-5, with D perhaps matching TRBD1 (5 bases). CDR1 is KGHSH and CDR2 is LQKENI in the germline V gene. With 5 bases removed from V and 4 bases from J, the gap between germline ends came to 17 bases. The CDR3 spans 15 residues. CDR3: CASSSLSGQAETQYF. The CDR3 bases are TGTGCCAGCTCATCACTATCAGGGCAGGCAGAGACCCAGTACTTC.

V is TRBV7-2 and J is TRBJ2-3; 10 nucleotides align to TRBD1. V lost 3 bases to trimming and J lost 5 bases; unmatched junction nucleotides: 2. CDR1 is SGHTA and CDR2 is FQGNSA in the germline V gene. CDR3 size: 14 residues. The CDR3 spells CASSFDRGRDTQYF. The DNA of the CDR3 is TGTGCCAGCAGCTTTGACAGGGGGCGAGATACGCAGTATTTT.

The rearrangement uses TRBV6-1 and TRBJ2-1; 8 nucleotides agree with TRBD2. Germline-derived CDR1 and CDR2 are MNHNS and SASEGT. This CDR3 spans 16 amino acids. J was trimmed by 7 bases and V by 0 bases; bases with no gene match: 8. CDR3 nucleotides: TGTGCCAGCAGTGAAGCGCGGGGGGTCACTAGGAATGAGCAGTTCTTC. This translates into CASSEARGVTRNEQFF.

A single count supports this clone. The gene calls are TRBV19 and TRBJ1-1; TRBD1 is a possible D gene (5 bases). CDR1 and CDR2 (germline): LNHDA, SQIVND (reference sequence). Trimming stripped 6 bases from V and 4 bases from J, with 18 bases between. The CDR3 is 15 amino acids. CDR3 sequence: CASSLLRGGITEAFF. For the CDR3, the DNA is TGTGCCAGTAGCCTCCTCCGCGGGGGTATCACTGAAGCTTTCTTT.

The rearrangement links TRBV18 to TRBJ1-2; TRBD1 agrees at 8 bases. The junction had 0 bases not matched to a gene; V was cut back by 5 bases and J by 1 base. The CDR3 covers 13 residues. Germline V gene sequence: CDR1 KGHSH, CDR2 LQKENI. The CDR3 here is CASSDRGNYGYTF. In DNA, the CDR3 is TGTGCCAGCTCAGACAGGGGTAACTATGGCTACACCTTC. The whole variable domain, filled in from reference TRBV18 and TRBJ1-2, reads NAGVMQNPRHLVRRRGQEARLRCSPMKGHSHVYWYRQLPEEGLKFMVYLQKENIIDESGMPKERFSAEFPKEGPSILRIQQVVRGDSAAYFCASSDRGNYGYTFGSGTRLTVV.

The chain recombines TRBV11-1 with TRBJ1-1; D is undetermined. The V and J ends lost 5 bases and 1 base respectively, with 5 bases between them. Germline V CDR1 and CDR2: SGHAT, FQDESV (reference sequence). The CDR3 loop spans 12 amino acids. CDR3 in DNA: TGTGCCAGCAGCGTCGGGAACACTGAAGCTTTCTTT. Encoded protein: CASSVGNTEAFF.